This T cell receptor (beta chain) stems from a study of Graves' ophthalmopathy and Graves' hyperthyroidism. Study background: Before any treatment was given, at initial diagnosis, peripheral blood was collected. General observations from the study: Ophthalmopathy could be told apart from stable hyperthyroidism by a 13-signature model (around 88% sensitivity, 70% to 84% specificity). A majority of expanded thyroid clonotypes exceeding 0.001 frequency were likewise present in blood.

The CDR3 has 15 amino acids. V was clipped by 0 bases and J by 3 bases, with 12 bases between them. Germline assignment: CDR1 SGHAT and CDR2 FQNNGV. This clonotype was counted many times. Its matching antigen is unknown. The study amplified TCR beta CDR3 regions using RNA transcripts. HTBI-primed RT-PCR formed the first round, and a multiplex PCR formed the second. TCRdb re-called the multiplex PCR reads through MiXCR, storing one row per CDR3 protein. This sample has 200,000 to 250,000 distinct CDR3 sequences, with roughly 21% found just once. This sequence originates from a woman between 50 and 59 years old with Graves' ophthalmopathy. The rearrangement links TRBV11-2 to TRBJ2-7; D unresolved. Specimen: peripheral blood. For the CDR3, the DNA is TGTGCCAGCAGCTTAGAACCCCTCGCAAACTACGAGCAGTACTTC. This sequence encodes CASSLEPLANYEQYF.